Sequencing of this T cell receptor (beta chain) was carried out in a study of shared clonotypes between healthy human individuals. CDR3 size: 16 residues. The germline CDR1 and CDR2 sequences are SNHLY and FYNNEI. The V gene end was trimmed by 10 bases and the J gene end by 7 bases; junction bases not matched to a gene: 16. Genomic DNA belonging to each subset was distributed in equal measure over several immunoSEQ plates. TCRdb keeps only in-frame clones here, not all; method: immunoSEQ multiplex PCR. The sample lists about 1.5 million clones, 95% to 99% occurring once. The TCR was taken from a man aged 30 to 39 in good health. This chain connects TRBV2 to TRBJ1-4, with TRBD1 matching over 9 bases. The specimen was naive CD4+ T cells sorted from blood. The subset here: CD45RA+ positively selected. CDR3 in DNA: TGTGCCACCTCCCACGGACAGGGGTTTAGTAGTGAAAAACTGTTTTTT. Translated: CATSHGQGFSSEKLFF. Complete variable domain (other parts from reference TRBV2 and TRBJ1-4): EPEVTQTPSHQVTQMGQEVILRCVPISNHLYFYWYRQILGQKVEFLVSFYNNEISEKSEIFDDQFSVERPDGSNFTLKIRSTKLEDSAMYFCATSHGQGFSSEKLFFGSGTQLSVL.